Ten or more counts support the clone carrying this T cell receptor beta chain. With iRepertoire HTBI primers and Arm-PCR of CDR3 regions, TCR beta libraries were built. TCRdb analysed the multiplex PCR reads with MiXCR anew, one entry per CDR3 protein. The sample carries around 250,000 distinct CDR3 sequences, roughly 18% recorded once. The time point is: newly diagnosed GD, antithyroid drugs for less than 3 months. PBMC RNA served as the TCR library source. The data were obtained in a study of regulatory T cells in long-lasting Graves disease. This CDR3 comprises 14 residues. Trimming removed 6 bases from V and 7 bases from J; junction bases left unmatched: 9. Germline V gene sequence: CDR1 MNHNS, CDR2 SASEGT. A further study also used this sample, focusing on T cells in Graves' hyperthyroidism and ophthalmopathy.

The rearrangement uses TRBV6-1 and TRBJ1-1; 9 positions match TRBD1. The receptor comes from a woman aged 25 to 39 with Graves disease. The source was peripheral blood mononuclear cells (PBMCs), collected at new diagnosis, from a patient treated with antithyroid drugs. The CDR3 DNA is TGTGCCAGCAGCCGAGACAGGGGGAACGGTGAAGCTTTCTTT. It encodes CASSRDRGNGEAFF.